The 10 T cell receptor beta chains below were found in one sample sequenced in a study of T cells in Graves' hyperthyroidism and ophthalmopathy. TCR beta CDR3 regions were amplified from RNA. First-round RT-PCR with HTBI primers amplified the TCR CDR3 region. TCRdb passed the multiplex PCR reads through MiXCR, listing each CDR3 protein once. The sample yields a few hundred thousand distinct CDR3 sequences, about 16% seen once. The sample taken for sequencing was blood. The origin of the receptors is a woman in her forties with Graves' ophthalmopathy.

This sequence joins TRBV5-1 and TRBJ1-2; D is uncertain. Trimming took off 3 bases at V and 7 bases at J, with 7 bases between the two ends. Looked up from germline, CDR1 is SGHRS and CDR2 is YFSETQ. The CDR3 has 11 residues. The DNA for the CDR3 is TGCGCCAGCAGCTCCGGATTTGGCTACACCTTC. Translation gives CASSSGFGYTF.

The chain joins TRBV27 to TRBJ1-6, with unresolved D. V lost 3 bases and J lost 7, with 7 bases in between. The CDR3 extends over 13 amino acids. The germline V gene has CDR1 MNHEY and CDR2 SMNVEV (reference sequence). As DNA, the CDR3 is TGTGCCAGCAGTTTCCCGGGAAATTCACCCCTCCACTTT. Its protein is CASSFPGNSPLHF.

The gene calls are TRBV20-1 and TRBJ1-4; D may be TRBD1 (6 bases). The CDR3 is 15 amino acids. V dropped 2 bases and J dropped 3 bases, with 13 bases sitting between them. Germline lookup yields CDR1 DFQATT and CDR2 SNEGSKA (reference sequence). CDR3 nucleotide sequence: TGCAGTGCTAGACCCACAGGGATAGCTAATGAAAAACTGTTTTTT. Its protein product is CSARPTGIANEKLFF.

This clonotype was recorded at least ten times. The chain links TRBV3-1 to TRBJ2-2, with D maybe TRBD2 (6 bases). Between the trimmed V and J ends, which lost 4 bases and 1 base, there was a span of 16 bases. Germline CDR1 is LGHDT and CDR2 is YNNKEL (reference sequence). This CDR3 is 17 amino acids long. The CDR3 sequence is CASSPPGGAENTGELFF. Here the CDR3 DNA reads TGTGCCAGCAGCCCCCCCGGGGGAGCGGAGAACACCGGGGAGCTGTTTTTT.

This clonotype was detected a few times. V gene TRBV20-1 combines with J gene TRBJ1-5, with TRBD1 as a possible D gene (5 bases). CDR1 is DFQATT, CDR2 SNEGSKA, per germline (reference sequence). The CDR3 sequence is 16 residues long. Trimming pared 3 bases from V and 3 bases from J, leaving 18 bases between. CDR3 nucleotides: TGCAGTGCTAGCGGAGGGACTACAAGTTTCAATCAGCCCCAGCATTTT. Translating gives CSASGGTTSFNQPQHF.

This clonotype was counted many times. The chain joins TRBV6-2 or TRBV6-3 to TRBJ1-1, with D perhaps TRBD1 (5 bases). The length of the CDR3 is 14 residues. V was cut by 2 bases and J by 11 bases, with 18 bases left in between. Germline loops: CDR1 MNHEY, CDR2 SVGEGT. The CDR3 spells CASSYPLHGASAFF. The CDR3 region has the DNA TGTGCCAGCAGTTACCCCTTACACGGGGCGTCGGCTTTCTTT.

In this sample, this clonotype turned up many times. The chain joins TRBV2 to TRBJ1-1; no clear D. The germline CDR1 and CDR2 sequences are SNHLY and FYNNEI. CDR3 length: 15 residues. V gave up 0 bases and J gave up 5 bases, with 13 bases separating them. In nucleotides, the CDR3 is TGTGCCAGCAGTGAAGCGCTTCGGTCGGGGACTGAAGCTTTCTTT. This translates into CASSEALRSGTEAFF.

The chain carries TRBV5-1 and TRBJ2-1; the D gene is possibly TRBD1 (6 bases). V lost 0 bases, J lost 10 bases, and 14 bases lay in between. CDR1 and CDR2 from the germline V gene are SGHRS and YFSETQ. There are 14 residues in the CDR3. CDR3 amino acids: CASSLDQGSDEQFF. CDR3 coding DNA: TGCGCCAGCAGCTTGGACCAGGGGAGCGACGAGCAGTTCTTC.

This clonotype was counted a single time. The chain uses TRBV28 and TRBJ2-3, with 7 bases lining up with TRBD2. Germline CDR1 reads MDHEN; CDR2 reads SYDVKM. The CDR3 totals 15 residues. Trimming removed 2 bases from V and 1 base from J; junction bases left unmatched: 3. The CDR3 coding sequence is TGTGCCAGCAGTTTAAGCGGGAAAGGCACAGATACGCAGTATTTT. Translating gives CASSLSGKGTDTQYF.

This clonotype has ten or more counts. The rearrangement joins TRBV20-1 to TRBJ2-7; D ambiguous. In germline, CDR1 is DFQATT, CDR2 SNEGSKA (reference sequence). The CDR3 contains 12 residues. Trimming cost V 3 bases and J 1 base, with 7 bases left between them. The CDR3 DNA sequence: TGCAGTGCTAGCGCAGGATCCTACGAGCAGTACTTC. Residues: CSASAGSYEQYF.